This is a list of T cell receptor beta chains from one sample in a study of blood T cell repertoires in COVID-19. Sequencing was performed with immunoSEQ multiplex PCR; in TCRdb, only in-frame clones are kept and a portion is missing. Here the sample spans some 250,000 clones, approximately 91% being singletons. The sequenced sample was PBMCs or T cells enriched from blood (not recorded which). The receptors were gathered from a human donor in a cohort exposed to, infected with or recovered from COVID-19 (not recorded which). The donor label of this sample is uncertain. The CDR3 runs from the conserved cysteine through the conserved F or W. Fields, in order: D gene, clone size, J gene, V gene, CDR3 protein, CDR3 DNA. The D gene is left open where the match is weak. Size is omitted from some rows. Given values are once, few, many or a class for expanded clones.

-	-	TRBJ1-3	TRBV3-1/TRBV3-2	CASSQGPGFGNTIYF	TGTGCCAGCAGCCAAGGACCCGGGTTTGGAAACACCATATATTTT
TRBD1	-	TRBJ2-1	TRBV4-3	CASSLGQGINEQFF	TGCGCCAGCAGCCTGGGACAGGGCATCAATGAGCAGTTCTTC
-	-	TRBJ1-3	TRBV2	CASSEGQVSGNTIYF	TGTGCCAGCAGTGAGGGCCAAGTCTCTGGAAACACCATATATTTT
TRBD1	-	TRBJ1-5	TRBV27	CASRPYGDRPNQPQHF	TGTGCCAGCAGGCCTTATGGGGACAGACCCAATCAGCCCCAGCATTTT
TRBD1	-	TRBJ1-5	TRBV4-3	CASSQGTGNQPQHF	TGCGCCAGCAGCCAAGGGACAGGTAATCAGCCCCAGCATTTT
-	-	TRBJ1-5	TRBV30	CAWRARGHQPQHF	TGTGCCTGGAGGGCGCGGGGCCATCAGCCCCAGCATTTT
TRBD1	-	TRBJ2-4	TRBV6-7	CASSYSGTGGWGDIQYF	TGTGCCAGCAGTTACTCCGGGACAGGGGGTTGGGGGGACATTCAGTACTTC
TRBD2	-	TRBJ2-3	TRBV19	CASSTGAGGGFTDTQYF	TGTGCCAGTAGTACTGGGGCAGGCGGGGGGTTCACAGATACGCAGTATTTT
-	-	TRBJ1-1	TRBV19	CASSHPGGGNTEAFF	TGTGCCAGTAGCCACCCCGGGGGTGGGAACACTGAAGCTTTCTTT
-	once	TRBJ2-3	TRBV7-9	CASSLTPPSTDTQYF	TGTGCCAGCAGCTTAACTCCCCCCAGCACAGATACGCAGTATTTT
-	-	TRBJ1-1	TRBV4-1	CASSRGRAAQLNTEAFF	TGCGCCAGCAGCCGGGGGCGTGCGGCCCAATTAAACACTGAAGCTTTCTTT
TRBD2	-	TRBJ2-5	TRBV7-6	CASSLAASGGLGTQYF	TGTGCCAGCAGCTTAGCGGCTAGCGGGGGGCTCGGGACCCAGTACTTC
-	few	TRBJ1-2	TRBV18	CASSPVGGVSSGYTF	TGTGCCAGCTCACCAGTCGGGGGAGTATCTAGCGGCTACACCTTC
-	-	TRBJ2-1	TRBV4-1	CASSQVSGALNEQFF	TGCGCCAGCAGCCAAGTGAGTGGAGCGCTCAATGAGCAGTTCTTC
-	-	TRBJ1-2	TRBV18	CASSASRGESLGYTF	TGTGCCAGCTCCGCCTCCAGGGGAGAATCTCTTGGCTACACCTTC
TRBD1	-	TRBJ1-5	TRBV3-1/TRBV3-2	CASSQDRTQPQHF	TGTGCCAGCAGCCAGGACAGGACTCAGCCCCAGCATTTT
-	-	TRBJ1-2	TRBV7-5	CARSSVTYGYTF	TGTGCCAGAAGCTCGGTAACCTATGGCTACACCTTC
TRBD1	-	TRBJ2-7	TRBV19	CASSAGQGTYEQYF	TGTGCCAGTAGTGCGGGACAGGGGACCTACGAGCAGTACTTC
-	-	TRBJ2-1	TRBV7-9	CASSFPWGVINEQFF	TGTGCCAGCAGCTTCCCCTGGGGGGTAATCAATGAGCAGTTCTTC
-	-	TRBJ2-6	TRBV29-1	CSVTSVAAGGSGANVLTF	TGCAGCGTTACCTCAGTAGCGGCAGGAGGCTCTGGGGCCAACGTCCTGACTTTC
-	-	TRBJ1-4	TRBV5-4	CASSLLEEGATNEKLFF	TGTGCCAGCAGCTTGCTAGAAGAAGGGGCAACTAATGAAAAACTGTTTTTT
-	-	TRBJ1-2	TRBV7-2	CASSLGKLGGYTF	TGTGCCAGCAGCTTAGGCAAGCTTGGTGGCTACACCTTC
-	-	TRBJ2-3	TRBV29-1	CSARGPDTQYF	TGCAGCGCCCGGGGTCCAGATACGCAGTATTTT
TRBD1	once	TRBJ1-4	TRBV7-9	CASSKTGGLEKLFF	TGTGCCAGCAGTAAAACAGGGGGCCTCGAAAAACTGTTTTTT
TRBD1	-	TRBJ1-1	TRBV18	CASSPGQGNTEAFF	TGTGCCAGCTCGCCTGGACAGGGTAACACTGAAGCTTTCTTT
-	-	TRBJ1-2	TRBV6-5	CASSRVRNYGYTF	TGTGCCAGCAGTCGCGTCCGAAACTATGGCTACACCTTC
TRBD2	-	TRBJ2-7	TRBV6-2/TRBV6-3	CASSSGLAGESYEQYF	TGTGCCAGCAGCTCGGGACTAGCGGGGGAGTCCTACGAGCAGTACTTC
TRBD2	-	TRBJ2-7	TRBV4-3	CASSQVWREGSEQYF	TGCGCCAGCAGCCAAGTTTGGAGGGAGGGAAGCGAGCAGTACTTC
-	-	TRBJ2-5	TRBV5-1	CASRTLPQETQYF	TGCGCCAGCAGGACTCTTCCCCAAGAGACCCAGTACTTC
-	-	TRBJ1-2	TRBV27	CASSFYPGTRSTNYGYTF	TGTGCCAGCAGTTTTTACCCGGGGACAAGATCTACAAACTATGGCTACACCTTC
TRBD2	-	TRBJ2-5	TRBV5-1	CASSGGHPEETQYF	TGCGCCAGCTCGGGGGGGCACCCCGAAGAGACCCAGTACTTC
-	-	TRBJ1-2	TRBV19	CASSIPSSYGYTF	TGTGCCAGTAGTATCCCCAGTTCCTATGGCTACACCTTC
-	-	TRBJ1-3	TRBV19	CASSFEGNTIYF	TGTGCCAGTAGTTTTGAGGGAAACACCATATATTTT
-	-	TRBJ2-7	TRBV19	CASSARGEGTYEQYF	TGTGCCAGTAGTGCCAGGGGAGAGGGAACCTACGAGCAGTACTTC
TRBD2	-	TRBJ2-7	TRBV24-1	CATSDRTSGEQYF	TGTGCCACCAGTGATAGGACTAGCGGGGAGCAGTACTTC
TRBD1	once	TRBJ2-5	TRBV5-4	CASSLAVISQGAGETQYF	TGTGCCAGCAGCTTGGCCGTCATAAGCCAGGGGGCGGGGGAGACCCAGTACTTC
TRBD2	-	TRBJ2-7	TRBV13	CASKSGGTYEQYF	TGTGCCAGCAAATCGGGGGGGACCTACGAGCAGTACTTC
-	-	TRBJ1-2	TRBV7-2	CASSLDQGDYGYTF	TGTGCCAGCAGCTTAGATCAAGGAGACTATGGCTACACCTTC
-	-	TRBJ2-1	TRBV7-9	CASSHSGGHEQFF	TGTGCCAGCAGCCACAGTGGGGGCCATGAGCAGTTCTTC
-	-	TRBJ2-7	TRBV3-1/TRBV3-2	CASSQGQGDEQYF	TGTGCCAGCAGCCAAGGGCAGGGCGACGAGCAGTACTTC
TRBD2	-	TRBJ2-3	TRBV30	CAWSVAGGEDTQYF	TGTGCCTGGAGTGTTGCGGGGGGGGAGGATACGCAGTATTTT
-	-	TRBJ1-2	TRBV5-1	CASSLVQGNYGYTF	TGCGCCAGCAGCTTGGTTCAGGGAAACTATGGCTACACCTTC
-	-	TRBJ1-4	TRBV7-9	CASSPTWGDEKLFF	TGTGCCAGCAGCCCAACCTGGGGAGATGAAAAACTGTTTTTT
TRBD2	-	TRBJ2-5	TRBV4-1	CASSQGTSGVYETQYF	TGCGCCAGCAGCCAAGGGACTAGCGGGGTTTATGAGACCCAGTACTTC
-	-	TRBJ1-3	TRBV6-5	CASSYGTAGNTIYF	TGTGCCAGCAGTTACGGAACAGCCGGAAACACCATATATTTT
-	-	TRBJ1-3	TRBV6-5	CACGKDGNTIYF	TGTGCCTGCGGGAAGGATGGAAACACCATATATTTT
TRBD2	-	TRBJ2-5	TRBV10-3	CASQAGPKQETQYF	TGTGCCAGCCAAGCGGGGCCAAAACAAGAGACCCAGTACTTC
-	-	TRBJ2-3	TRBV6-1	CASSEFRGATDTQYF	TGTGCCAGCAGTGAATTTCGGGGGGCGACAGATACGCAGTATTTT
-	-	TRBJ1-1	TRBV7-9	CASSLEAGRAFF	TGTGCCAGCAGCTTAGAGGCAGGGCGGGCTTTCTTT
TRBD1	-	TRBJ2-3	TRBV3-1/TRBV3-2	CASSPTYRQGEDTQYF	TGTGCCAGCAGCCCCACCTACCGACAGGGGGAAGATACGCAGTATTTT
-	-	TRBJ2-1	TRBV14	CASSQRGRGIEQFF	TGTGCCAGCAGCCAACGGGGTCGGGGAATTGAGCAGTTCTTC
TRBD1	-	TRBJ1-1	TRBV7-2	CASSQDRGTEAFF	TGTGCCAGCAGCCAGGACAGGGGAACTGAAGCTTTCTTT
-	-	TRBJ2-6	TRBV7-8	CASSLSSPGANVLTF	TGTGCCAGCAGCTTAAGTAGTCCTGGGGCCAACGTCCTGACTTTC
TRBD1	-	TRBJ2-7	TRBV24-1	CAGRDRRLEQYF	TGTGCCGGCCGGGACAGGAGGCTCGAGCAGTACTTC